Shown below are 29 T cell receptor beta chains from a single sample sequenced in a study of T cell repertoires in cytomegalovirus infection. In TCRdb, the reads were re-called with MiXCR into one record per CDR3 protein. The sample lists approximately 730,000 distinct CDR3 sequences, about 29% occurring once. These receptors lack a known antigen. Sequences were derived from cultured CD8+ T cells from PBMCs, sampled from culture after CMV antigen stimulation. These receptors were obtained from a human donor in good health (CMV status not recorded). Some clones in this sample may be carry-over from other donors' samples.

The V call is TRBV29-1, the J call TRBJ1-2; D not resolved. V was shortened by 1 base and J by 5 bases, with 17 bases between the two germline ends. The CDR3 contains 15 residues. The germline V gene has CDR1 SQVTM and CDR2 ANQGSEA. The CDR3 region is CSVEGQVTHLYGYTF. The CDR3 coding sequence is TGCAGCGTTGAAGGCCAGGTGACTCACCTTTATGGCTACACCTTC.

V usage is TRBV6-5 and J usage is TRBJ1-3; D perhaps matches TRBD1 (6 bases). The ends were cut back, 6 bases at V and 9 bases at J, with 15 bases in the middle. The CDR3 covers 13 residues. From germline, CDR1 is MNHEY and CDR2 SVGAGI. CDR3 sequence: CASSSGTSSTIYF. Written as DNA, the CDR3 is TGTGCCAGCAGCTCCGGGACATCAAGCACCATATATTTT.

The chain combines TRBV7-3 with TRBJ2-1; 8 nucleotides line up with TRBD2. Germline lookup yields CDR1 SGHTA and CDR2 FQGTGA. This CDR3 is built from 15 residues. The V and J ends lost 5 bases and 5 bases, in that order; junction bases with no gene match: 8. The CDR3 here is CASSHGTSLNNEQFF. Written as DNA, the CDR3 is TGTGCCAGCAGCCACGGGACTAGTCTAAACAATGAGCAGTTCTTC.

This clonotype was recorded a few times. The CDR3 sequence: CASRMGGLRRGETQYF. The CDR3 DNA reads as TGTGCCAGCAGGATGGGGGGACTCAGAAGGGGGGAGACCCAGTACTTC. This sequence joins TRBV12-3 or TRBV12-4 and TRBJ2-5, with D perhaps given as TRBD1 or TRBD2 (6 bases each). With 6 bases removed from V and 5 bases from J, the gap between germline ends came to 22 bases. The CDR3 is 16 residues long.

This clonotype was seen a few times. The CDR3 protein is CASSPPVQNTIYF. CDR3 coding DNA: TGTGCCAGCAGCCCTCCCGTCCAAAACACCATATATTTT. The rearrangement links TRBV7-2 to TRBJ1-3; no clear D. The CDR3 loop spans 13 amino acids. V lost 5 bases, J lost 6 bases, and 11 bases lay in between. The germline V gene encodes CDR1 SGHTA and CDR2 FQGNSA. Full variable domain (missing parts from reference TRBV7-2 and TRBJ1-3): GAGVSQSPSNKVTEKGKDVELRCDPISGHTALYWYRQSLGQGLEFLIYFQGNSAPDKSGLPSDRFSAERTGGSVSTLTIQRTQQEDSAVYLCASSPPVQNTIYFGEGSWLTVV.

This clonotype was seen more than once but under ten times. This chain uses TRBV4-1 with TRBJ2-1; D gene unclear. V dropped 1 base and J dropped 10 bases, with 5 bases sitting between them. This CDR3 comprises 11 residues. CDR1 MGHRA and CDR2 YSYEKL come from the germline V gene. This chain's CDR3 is CASSQVGEQFF. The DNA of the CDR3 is TGCGCCAGCAGCCAAGTCGGGGAGCAGTTCTTC.

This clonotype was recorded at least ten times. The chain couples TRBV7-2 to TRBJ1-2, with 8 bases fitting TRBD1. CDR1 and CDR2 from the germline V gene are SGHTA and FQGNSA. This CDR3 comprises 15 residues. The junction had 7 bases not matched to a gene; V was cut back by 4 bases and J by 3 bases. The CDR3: CASSSSGGPYYGYTF. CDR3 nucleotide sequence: TGTGCCAGCAGCTCTTCAGGGGGCCCCTACTATGGCTACACCTTC.

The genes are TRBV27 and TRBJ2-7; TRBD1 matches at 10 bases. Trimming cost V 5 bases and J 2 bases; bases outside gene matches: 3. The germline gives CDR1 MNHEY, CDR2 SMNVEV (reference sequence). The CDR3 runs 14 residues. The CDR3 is CASSVTGGPYEQYF. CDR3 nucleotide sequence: TGTGCCAGCAGTGTGACAGGGGGCCCCTACGAGCAGTACTTC.

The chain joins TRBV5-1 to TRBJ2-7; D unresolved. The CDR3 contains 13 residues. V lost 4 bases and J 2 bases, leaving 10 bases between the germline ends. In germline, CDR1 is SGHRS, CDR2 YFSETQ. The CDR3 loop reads CASSVTRTYEQYF. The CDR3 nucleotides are TGCGCCAGCAGCGTGACTCGAACCTACGAGCAGTACTTC.

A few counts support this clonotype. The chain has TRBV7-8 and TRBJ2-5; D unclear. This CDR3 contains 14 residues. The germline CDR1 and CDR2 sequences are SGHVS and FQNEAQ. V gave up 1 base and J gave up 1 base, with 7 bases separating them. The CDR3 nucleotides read TGTGCCAGCAGCTTAGAACGCATCCAAGAGACCCAGTACTTC. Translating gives CASSLERIQETQYF.

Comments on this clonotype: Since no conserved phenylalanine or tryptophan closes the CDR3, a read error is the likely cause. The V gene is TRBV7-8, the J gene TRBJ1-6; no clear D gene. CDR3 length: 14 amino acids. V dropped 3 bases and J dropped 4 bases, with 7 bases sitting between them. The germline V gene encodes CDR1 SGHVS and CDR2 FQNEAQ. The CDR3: CASSFESYNSPLHL. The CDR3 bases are TGTGCCAGCAGCTTCGAGTCTTATAATTCACCCCTCCACCTT.

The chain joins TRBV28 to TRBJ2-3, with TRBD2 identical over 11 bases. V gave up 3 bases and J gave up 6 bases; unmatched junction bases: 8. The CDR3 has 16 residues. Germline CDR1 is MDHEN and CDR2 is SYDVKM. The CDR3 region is CASSFLLAGGEDTQYF. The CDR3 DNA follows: TGTGCCAGCAGTTTCCTCTTAGCGGGGGGGGAGGATACGCAGTATTTT.

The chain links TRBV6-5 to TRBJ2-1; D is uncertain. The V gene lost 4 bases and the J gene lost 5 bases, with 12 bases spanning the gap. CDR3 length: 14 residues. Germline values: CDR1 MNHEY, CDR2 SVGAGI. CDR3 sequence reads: CASSFLFFDNEQFF. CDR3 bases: TGTGCCAGCAGTTTCCTTTTTTTTGACAATGAGCAGTTCTTC.

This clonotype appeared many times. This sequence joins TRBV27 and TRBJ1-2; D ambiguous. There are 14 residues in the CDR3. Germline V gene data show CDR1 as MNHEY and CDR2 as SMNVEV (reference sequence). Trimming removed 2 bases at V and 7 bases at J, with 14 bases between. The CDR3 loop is CASSLNSPRGGYTF. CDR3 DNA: TGTGCCAGCAGTTTAAACAGTCCCCGGGGTGGCTACACCTTC.

CDR3 protein: CASRDRGLQPQHF. As DNA, the CDR3 is TGTGCCAGCCGGGACAGGGGGCTTCAGCCCCAGCATTTT. This chain joins TRBV19 and TRBJ1-5, with 12 bases fitting TRBD1. The V gene's germline CDR1 is LNHDA and CDR2 SQIVND (reference sequence). Losses at the gene ends were 9 bases for V and 6 bases for J; bases not matched to a gene: 3. The CDR3 runs to 13 residues.

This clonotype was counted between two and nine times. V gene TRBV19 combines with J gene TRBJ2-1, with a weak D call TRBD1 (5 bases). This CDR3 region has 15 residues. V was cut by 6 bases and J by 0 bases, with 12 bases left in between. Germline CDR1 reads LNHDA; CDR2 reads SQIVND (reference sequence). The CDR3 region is CASRVREFSYNEQFF. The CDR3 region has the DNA TGTGCCAGTAGGGTCAGGGAATTCTCCTACAATGAGCAGTTCTTC.

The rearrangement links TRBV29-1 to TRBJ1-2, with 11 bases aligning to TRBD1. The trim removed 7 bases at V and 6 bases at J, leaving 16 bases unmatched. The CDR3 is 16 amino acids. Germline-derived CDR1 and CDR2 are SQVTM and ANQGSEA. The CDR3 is CSGDTTRTGGEDGYTF. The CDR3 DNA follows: TGCAGCGGGGATACTACCCGGACAGGGGGCGAGGATGGCTACACCTTC. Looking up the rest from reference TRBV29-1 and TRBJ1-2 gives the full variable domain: SAVISQKPSRDICQRGTSLTIQCQVDSQVTMMFWYRQQPGQSLTLIATANQGSEATYESGFVIDKFPISRPNLTFSTLTVSNMSPEDSSIYLCSGDTTRTGGEDGYTFGSGTRLTVV.

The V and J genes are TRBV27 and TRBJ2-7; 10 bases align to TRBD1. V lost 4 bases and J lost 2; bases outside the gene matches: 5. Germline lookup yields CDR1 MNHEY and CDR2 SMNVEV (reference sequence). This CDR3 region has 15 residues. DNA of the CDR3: TGTGCCAGCAGTTCCGCGGGGACAGGGGCCTACGAGCAGTACTTC. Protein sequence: CASSSAGTGAYEQYF.

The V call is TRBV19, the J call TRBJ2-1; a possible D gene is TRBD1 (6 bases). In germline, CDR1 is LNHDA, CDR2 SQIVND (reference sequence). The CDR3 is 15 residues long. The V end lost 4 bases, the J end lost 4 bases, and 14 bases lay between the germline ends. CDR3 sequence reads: CASSRGPSRYNEQFF. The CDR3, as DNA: TGTGCCAGTAGTAGGGGGCCCAGTAGGTACAATGAGCAGTTCTTC.

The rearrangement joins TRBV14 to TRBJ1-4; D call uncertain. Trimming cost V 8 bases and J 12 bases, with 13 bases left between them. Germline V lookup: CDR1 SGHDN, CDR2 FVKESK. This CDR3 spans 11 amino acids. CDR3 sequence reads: CASGWNSQLFF. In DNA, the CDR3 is TGTGCCAGCGGCTGGAACAGTCAACTGTTTTTT.

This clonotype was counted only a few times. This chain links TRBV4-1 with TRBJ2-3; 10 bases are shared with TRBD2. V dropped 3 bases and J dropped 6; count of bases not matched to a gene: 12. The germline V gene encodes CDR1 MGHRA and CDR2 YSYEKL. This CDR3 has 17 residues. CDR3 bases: TGCGCCAGCAGCCACAGTTCGGGACTAGCGTTATCCGATACGCAGTATTTT. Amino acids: CASSHSSGLALSDTQYF.

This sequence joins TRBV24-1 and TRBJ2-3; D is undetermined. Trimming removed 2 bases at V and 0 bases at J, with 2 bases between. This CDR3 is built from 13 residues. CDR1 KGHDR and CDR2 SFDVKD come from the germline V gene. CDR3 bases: TGTGCCACCAGTGATTCTAGCACAGATACGCAGTATTTT. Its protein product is CATSDSSTDTQYF.

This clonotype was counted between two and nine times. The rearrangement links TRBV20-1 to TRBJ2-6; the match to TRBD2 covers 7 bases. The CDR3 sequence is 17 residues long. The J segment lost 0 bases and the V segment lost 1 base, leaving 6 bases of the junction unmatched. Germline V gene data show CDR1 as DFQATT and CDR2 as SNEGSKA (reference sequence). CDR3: CSARGEGISSGANVLTF. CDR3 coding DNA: TGCAGTGCTAGAGGGGAGGGAATCAGCTCTGGGGCCAACGTCCTGACTTTC.

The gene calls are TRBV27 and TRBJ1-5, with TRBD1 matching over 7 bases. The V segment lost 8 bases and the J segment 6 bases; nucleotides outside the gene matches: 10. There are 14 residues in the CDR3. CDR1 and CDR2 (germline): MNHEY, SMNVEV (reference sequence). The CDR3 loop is CASSREGAGQPQHF. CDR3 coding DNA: TGTGCCAGCTCTAGGGAGGGGGCTGGTCAGCCCCAGCATTTT.

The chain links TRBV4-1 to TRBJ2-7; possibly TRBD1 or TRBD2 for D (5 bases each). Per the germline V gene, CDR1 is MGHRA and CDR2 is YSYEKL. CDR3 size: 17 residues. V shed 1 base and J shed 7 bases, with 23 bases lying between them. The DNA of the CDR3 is TGCGCCAGCAGCCAAGCACCTCCTCCGGGGCCCTCAGGGGAGCAGTACTTC. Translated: CASSQAPPPGPSGEQYF.

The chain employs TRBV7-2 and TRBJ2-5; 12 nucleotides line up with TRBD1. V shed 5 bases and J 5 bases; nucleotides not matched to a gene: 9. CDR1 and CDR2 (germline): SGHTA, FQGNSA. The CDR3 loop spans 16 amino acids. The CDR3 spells CASSPGTGGVWETQYF. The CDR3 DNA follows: TGTGCCAGCAGCCCCGGGACAGGGGGCGTGTGGGAGACCCAGTACTTC.

The CDR3 region has the DNA TGTGCCAGCAGTTACTGGGGCGTGAACACTGAAGCTTTCTTT. Translated: CASSYWGVNTEAFF. The chain recombines TRBV6-2 or TRBV6-3 with TRBJ1-1; D is perhaps TRBD1 (5 bases). V was shortened by 1 base and J by 0 bases, with 6 bases between the two germline ends. The CDR3 is 14 residues long. Germline V CDR1 and CDR2: MNHEY, SVGEGT.

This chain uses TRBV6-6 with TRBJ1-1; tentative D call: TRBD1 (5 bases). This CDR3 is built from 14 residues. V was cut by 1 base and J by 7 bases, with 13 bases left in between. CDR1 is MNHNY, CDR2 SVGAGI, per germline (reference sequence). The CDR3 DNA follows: TGTGCCAGCAGTTACTGGGGGGAAAGTCTTGAAGCTTTCTTT. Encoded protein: CASSYWGESLEAFF.

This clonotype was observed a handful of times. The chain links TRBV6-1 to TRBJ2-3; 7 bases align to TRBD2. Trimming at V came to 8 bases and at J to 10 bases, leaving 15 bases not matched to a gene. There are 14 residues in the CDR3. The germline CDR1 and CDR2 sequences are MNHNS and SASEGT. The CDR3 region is CASGGAGRVRSQYF. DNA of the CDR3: TGTGCCAGCGGGGGAGCGGGGCGCGTCAGGTCGCAGTATTTT.